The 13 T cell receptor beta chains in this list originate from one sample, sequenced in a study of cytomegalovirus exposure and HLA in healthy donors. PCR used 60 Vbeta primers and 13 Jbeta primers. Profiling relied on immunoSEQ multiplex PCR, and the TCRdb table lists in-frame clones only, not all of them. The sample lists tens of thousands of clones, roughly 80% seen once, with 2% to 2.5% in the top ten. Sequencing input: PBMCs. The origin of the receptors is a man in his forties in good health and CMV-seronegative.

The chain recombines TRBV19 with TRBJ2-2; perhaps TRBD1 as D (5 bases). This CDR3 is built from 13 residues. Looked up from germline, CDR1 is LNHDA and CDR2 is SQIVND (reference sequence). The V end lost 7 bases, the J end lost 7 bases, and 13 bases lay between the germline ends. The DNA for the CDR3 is TGTGCCAGTACACAGGACAATTACGGGGAGCTGTTTTTT. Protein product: CASTQDNYGELFF.

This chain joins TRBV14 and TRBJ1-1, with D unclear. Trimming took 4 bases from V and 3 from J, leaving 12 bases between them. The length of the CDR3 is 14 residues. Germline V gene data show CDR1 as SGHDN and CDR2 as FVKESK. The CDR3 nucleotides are TGTGCCAGCAGCCTAGGAGTGTTGGACACTGAAGCTTTCTTT. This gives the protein CASSLGVLDTEAFF.

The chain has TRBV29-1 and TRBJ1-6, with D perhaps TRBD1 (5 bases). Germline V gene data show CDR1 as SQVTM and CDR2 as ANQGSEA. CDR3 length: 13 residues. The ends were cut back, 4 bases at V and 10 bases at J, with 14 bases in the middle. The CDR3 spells CSVGEDAGSPLHF. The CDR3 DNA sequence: TGCAGCGTTGGGGAGGACGCAGGGTCACCCCTCCACTTT.

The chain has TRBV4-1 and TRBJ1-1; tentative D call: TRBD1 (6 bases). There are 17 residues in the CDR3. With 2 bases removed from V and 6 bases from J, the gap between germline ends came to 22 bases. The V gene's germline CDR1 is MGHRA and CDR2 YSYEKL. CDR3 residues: CASSQNNVRTDLAEAFF. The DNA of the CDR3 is TGCGCCAGCAGCCAAAACAACGTCCGGACAGACCTAGCTGAAGCTTTCTTT.

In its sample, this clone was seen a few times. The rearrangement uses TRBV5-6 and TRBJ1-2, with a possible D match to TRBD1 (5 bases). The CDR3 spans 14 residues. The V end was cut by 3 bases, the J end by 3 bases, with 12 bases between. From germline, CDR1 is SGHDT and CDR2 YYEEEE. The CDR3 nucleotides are TGTGCCAGCAGCTCCAGGGCCCCGTACTATGGCTACACCTTC. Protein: CASSSRAPYYGYTF.

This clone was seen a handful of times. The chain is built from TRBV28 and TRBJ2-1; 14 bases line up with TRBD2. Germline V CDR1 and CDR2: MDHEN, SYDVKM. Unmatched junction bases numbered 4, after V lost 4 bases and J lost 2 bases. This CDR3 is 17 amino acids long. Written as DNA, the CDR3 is TGTGCCAGCAGTTCCGGACTAGCGGGAGGTACCTACAATGAGCAGTTCTTC. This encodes CASSSGLAGGTYNEQFF.

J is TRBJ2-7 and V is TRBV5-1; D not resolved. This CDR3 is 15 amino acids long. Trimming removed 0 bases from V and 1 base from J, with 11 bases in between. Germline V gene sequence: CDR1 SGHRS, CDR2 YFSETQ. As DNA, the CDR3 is TGCGCCAGCAGCTTGGCCGAACTAACATCCTACGAGCAGTACTTC. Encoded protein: CASSLAELTSYEQYF.

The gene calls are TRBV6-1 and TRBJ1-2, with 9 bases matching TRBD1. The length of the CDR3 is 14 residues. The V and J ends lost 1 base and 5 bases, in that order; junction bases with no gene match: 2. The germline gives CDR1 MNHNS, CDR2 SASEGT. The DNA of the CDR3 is TGTGCCAGCAGTGAAGGGGACAGGGCGTATGGCTACACCTTC. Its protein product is CASSEGDRAYGYTF.

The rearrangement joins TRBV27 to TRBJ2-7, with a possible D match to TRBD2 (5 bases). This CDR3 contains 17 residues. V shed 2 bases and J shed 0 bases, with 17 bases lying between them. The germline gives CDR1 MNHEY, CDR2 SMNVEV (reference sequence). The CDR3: CASSLRGSRQRSYEQYF. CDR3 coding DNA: TGTGCCAGCAGTTTAAGAGGGTCTAGGCAGCGCTCCTACGAGCAGTACTTC.

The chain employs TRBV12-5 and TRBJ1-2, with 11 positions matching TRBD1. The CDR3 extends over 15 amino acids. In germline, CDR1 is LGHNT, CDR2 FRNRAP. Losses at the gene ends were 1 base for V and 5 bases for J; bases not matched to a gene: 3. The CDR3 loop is CASGLGTGGAYGYTF. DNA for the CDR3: TGTGCTAGTGGTTTGGGGACAGGGGGCGCGTATGGCTACACCTTC.

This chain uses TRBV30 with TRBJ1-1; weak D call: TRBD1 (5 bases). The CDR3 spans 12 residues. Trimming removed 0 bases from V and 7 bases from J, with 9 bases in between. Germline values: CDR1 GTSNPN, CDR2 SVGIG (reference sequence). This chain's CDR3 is CAWSVGAVEAFF. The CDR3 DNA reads TGTGCCTGGAGTGTTGGGGCAGTTGAAGCTTTCTTT.

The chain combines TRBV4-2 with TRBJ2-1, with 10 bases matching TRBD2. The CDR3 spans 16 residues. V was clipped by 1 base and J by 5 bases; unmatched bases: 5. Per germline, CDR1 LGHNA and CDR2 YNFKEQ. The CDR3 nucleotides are TGTGCCAGCAGCCAAGGCCCCAGCGGGGGGGACAATGAGCAGTTCTTC. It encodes CASSQGPSGGDNEQFF.

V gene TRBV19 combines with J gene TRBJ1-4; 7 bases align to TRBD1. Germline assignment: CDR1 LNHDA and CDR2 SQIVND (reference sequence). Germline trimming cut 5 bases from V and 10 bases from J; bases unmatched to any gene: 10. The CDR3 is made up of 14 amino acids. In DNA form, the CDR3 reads TGTGCCAGTAGTGTCCGGACAGGCCTCGGAAAACTGTTTTTT. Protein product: CASSVRTGLGKLFF.